This T cell receptor beta chain originates from a study of cytomegalovirus exposure and HLA in healthy donors. Overall study results and limits: A missense DCLRE1C variant was associated with V- and J-gene trimming of TCR beta chains in a later analysis, and an independent cohort replicated the association. In an earlier analysis, most TCR beta V segments were productive about 90% or about 30% of the time. Researchers counted 180 or so TCR beta chains as cytomegalovirus-associated.

In the PCR, 60 Vbeta and 13 Jbeta primers were used. Profiled with immunoSEQ multiplex PCR; TCRdb holds only in-frame clones, not every one. The table has some 130,000 clones, 82% seen once. As concerns this clone: Its antigen is as yet unknown.

Specimen: PBMCs. This TCR was sampled from a woman aged 50 to 60 in good health and CMV-seropositive.

The CDR3 DNA follows: TGTGCCAGCACCCTCAATGACAGGGCAGATACGCAGTATTTT. The encoded protein is CASTLNDRADTQYF. The J gene is TRBJ2-3, the V gene TRBV28, with TRBD1 matching 7 bases. Germline CDR1 MDHEN, CDR2 SYDVKM. This CDR3 has 14 residues. The V and J ends lost 7 bases and 4 bases, in that order; junction bases with no gene match: 8.